This T cell receptor (beta chain) was documented in a study of neoadjuvant nivolumab and ipilimumab in lung cancer (TCRdb year 2020). Broadly, across the study: In the NEOSTAR trial, nivolumab was administered intravenously at 3 mg/kg on days 1, 15 and 29, and the combination arm also received ipilimumab 1 mg/kg on day 1 only. Matched pretherapy and resected tumor pairs were analyzed from seven patients, of whom four had been treated with nivolumab and three with nivolumab plus ipilimumab. TCR repertoires were compared between pretherapy (baseline) peripheral blood and tumors resected at surgery after neoadjuvant immune checkpoint blockade. Of the roughly 45 patients with operable NSCLC treated in the trial, about 23 were randomized to nivolumab monotherapy and roughly 20 to nivolumab plus ipilimumab. The primary trial endpoint was the major pathologic response (MPR) rate in the intention-to-treat population in each study arm. Findings and caveats that apply to the study as a whole: A small number of samples was subjected to TCR sequencing. From pretherapy to surgery, increases in tumor T-cell richness and clonality were observed in three of three dual-therapy tumors but in only two of four nivolumab-treated tumors. No significant correlation was found between TCR clonality and pathologic tumor regression, and only a single major-pathologic-response sample was available for the analysis of TCR clonality versus pathologic tumor regression. A positive correlation was observed between pretherapy blood TCR richness and richness in tumors resected after neoadjuvant therapy (Spearman R of about 0.8). Greater TCR richness and clonality were observed in resected tumors than in tumor-adjacent uninvolved lung, and increases were observed in more dual-therapy-treated tumors.

The receptor library was made with the immunoSEQ multiplex PCR assay. As for how the authors treated the data: Richness and clonality were used to summarize the repertoires, and clones that significantly expanded or contracted between pre- and post-therapy samples were identified. TCRdb re-hosts the immuneACCESS table, in-frame sequences only. Its copies lack some clones; in the studies checked, an unresolved V gene accounts for under half of them, and the cause for the rest is not known. V, J and clone size reflect that table, while D and trimming were determined from the DNA. Across this sample there are 9,600 or so clones, with roughly 80% seen only once. In total, the top ten clones hold about 3.4% of the sample. The time point label corresponds to: at surgical resection after neoadjuvant nivolumab +/- ipilimumab. The samples were taken from NEOSTAR, a phase 2 randomized trial in operable NSCLC that tested neoadjuvant nivolumab or nivolumab plus ipilimumab, followed by surgery.

The CDR3 goes from the cysteine to the phenylalanine over 15 residues. Of all the DNA, just the CDR3 is kept, 45 bases in frame from base 1. CDR1 and CDR2 (SGHTA, FQGNSA) derive from the germline V gene. V ends up 3 bases short and J 3 bases short, with an unmatched junction base count of 3. Regarding this clone: This receptor's antigen is unknown. No base qualities exist here, and no much larger clone lies one base off it.

Sequencing was performed on tumor tissue, taken after neoadjuvant nivolumab, alone or with ipilimumab, at or shortly before surgery. This TCR was recovered from an adult with non-small cell lung cancer. The receptor chain draws on TRBV7-2 and TRBJ2-3; 10 nucleotides in the junction match TRBD2. The CDR3 loop reads CASSFLLAGTDTQYF. The nucleotide sequence is TGTGCCAGCAGCTTTCTACTAGCGGGAACAGATACGCAGTATTTT.